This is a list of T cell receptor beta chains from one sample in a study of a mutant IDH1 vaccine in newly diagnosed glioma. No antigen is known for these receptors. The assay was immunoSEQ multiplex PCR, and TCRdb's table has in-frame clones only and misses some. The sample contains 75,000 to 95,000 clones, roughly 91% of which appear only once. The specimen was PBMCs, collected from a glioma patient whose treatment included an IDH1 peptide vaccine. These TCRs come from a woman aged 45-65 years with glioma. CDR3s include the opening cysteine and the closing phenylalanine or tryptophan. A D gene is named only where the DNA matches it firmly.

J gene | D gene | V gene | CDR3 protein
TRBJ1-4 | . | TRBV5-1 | CASSLLGGEKLFF
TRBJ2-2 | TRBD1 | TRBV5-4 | CASRGPLRGGPGELFF
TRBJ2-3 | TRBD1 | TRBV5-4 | CASSSATGITDTQYF
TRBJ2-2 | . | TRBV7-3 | CASSPNQDFVGELFF
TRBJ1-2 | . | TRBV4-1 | CASSPSPGVNYGYTF
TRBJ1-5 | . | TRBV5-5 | CASSQERVDQPQHF
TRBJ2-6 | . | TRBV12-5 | CASGVPGANVLTF
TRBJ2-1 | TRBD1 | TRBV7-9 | CASSYGTVGRNEQFF
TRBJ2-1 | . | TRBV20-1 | CSVGSYNEQFF
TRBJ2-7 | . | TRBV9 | CASSLRADPVDEQYF
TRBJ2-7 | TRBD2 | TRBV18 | CASSPTSGRAYEQYF
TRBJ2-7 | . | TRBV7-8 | CASSPYRVVAEYEQYF
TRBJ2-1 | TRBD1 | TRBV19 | CASSLRDRDYNEQFF
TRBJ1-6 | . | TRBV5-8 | CASSLISPLHF
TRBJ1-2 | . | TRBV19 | CASRRGDYGYTF
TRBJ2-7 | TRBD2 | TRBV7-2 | CASSLERLAGADEQYF
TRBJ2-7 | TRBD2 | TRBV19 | CASSPGGGRYEQYF
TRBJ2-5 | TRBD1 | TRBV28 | CASSQDREETQYF
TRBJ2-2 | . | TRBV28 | CASSSIGGRASNTGELFF
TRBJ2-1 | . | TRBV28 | CASSPLRRGGASSYNEQFF
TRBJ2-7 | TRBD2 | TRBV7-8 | CASSPYRLAGGNYEQYF
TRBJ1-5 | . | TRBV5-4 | CASSPGSLDLGNQPQHF
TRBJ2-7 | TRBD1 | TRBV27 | CASSWSSGQAHYEQYF
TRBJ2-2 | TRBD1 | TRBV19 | CATRHLGTGETGELFF
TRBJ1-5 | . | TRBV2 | CASSDRYQPQHF
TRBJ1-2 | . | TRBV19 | CASSTELHPGGYGYTF
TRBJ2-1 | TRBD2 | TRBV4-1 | CASSHQGRLAGADEQFF
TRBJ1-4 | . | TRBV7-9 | CASSLGVAGEMFF
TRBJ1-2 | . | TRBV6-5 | CASSYEAGRYGYTF
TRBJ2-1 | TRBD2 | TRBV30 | CACRTSAYEQFF
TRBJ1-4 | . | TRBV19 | CASRVGGTNEKLFF
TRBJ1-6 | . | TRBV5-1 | CASSISRGDSPLHF